The rows below give T cell receptor beta chains drawn from one sample of a study of regulatory T cells in long-lasting Graves disease. TCRdb analysed the multiplex PCR reads with MiXCR anew, one entry per CDR3 protein. Of approximately 690,000 distinct CDR3 sequences in the sample, about 30% were seen once. This specimen was peripheral blood mononuclear cells (PBMCs), taken when the disease was refractory, from a patient treated with antithyroid drugs. These receptors all come from a female donor with Graves disease. The CDR3 runs from the conserved cysteine through the conserved F or W. The order of the fields is CDR3 DNA, CDR3 protein, V gene, D gene, clone size, J gene. D genes are given only for firm matches. Size is omitted from some rows. Given values are once, few, many or a class for expanded clones.

TGCAGTGCTAGAGGGGAGGGGAGCTATGGCTACACCTTC | CSARGEGSYGYTF | TRBV20-1 | NA | many | TRBJ1-2
TGTGCCAGCAGTTTACGAGCGGGAGATAAGAATGAGCAGTTCTTC | CASSLRAGDKNEQFF | TRBV28 | TRBD2 | once | TRBJ2-1
TGCGCCAGCAGCTTAGGGACAGGGGGCGCGTATCAGCCCCAGCATTTT | CASSLGTGGAYQPQHF | TRBV5-1 | TRBD1 | NA | TRBJ1-5
TGTGCCAGCACCCCACGCGAGGACAGCTTCTATGGCTACACCTTC | CASTPREDSFYGYTF | TRBV28 | NA | many | TRBJ1-2
TGTGCCAGCAGCCAAGACCGGCCAGGCCAACCCGACTCTGGAAACACCATATATTTT | CASSQDRPGQPDSGNTIYF | TRBV7-3 | NA | NA | TRBJ1-3
TGTGCCAGCAGTTTAATGTCCAGCGCTTACGAGCAGTACTTC | CASSLMSSAYEQYF | TRBV12-3/TRBV12-4 | NA | few | TRBJ2-7
TGTGCCAGCAGGAAACGACTGACGGGACTAGCAGGCGAGACCCAGTACTTC | CASRKRLTGLAGETQYF | TRBV7-9 | TRBD2 | NA | TRBJ2-5
TGTGCCAGTAGTATATGGAGACTAGCGGGAGTAACGGGAAAGGCCGAGCAGTACTTC | CASSIWRLAGVTGKAEQYF | TRBV19 | TRBD2 | NA | TRBJ2-7
TGTGCCAGTAGTATGGCCCAGGGTAGACAGCCCCAGCATTTT | CASSMAQGRQPQHF | TRBV19 | NA | NA | TRBJ1-5
TGTGCCACCAGCTGGGCTAAGGAGACCCAGTACTTC | CATSWAKETQYF | TRBV15 | NA | NA | TRBJ2-5
TGCAGCGTTGTTGCTGGGGAGAGGGGCTACACCTTC | CSVVAGERGYTF | TRBV29-1 | NA | few | TRBJ1-2
TGTGCCAGCAGCTTGGGCATGGCAGGGGCCGGAAACACCATATATTTT | CASSLGMAGAGNTIYF | TRBV7-8 | NA | NA | TRBJ1-3
TGTGCCAGCAGCTTAATACAGGGCGCGTCGTACGAGCAGTACTTC | CASSLIQGASYEQYF | TRBV7-2 | NA | many | TRBJ2-7
TGTGCCAGCAGTTCCCCCCAAGAGACCCAGTACTTC | CASSSPQETQYF | TRBV5-4 | NA | many | TRBJ2-5
TGTGCCAGCAGCAGACAGGTACAACGCTACGAGCAGTACTTC | CASSRQVQRYEQYF | TRBV6-1 | NA | few | TRBJ2-7
TGTGCCAGCACCGCCACCGTGACAGGACTGAACTATGGCTACACCTTC | CASTATVTGLNYGYTF | TRBV2 | NA | many | TRBJ1-2
TGTGCCACCAGCTGGAATAAAGCGAACACCGGGGAGCTGTTTTTT | CATSWNKANTGELFF | TRBV15 | NA | few | TRBJ2-2
TGTGCCAGCGCAGCCTCGGGACTAGCGGGAGGCTCCTACGAGCAGTACTTC | CASAASGLAGGSYEQYF | TRBV6-2/TRBV6-3 | TRBD2 | NA | TRBJ2-7
TGTGCCAGTAGTATTGGGTACAGCGATATCTCCTACGAGCAGTACTTC | CASSIGYSDISYEQYF | TRBV19 | NA | few | TRBJ2-7
TGTGCCAGCAGACCCCCGACAGGGAGGGGCTACGAGCAGTACTTC | CASRPPTGRGYEQYF | TRBV7-2 | NA | few | TRBJ2-7
TGTGCCAGCAGCGTAGCTTTAGACAGAACTAATGGCTACACCTTC | CASSVALDRTNGYTF | TRBV11-3 | NA | NA | TRBJ1-2
TGCGCCAGCAGCTTTCCGGGACAGGGTTCAGCTTTCTTT | CASSFPGQGSAFF | TRBV5-1 | TRBD1 | few | TRBJ1-1
TGCAGTGCTAGCCCCCGGGGACCGCTAAGCTATGAAAAACTGTTTTTT | CSASPRGPLSYEKLFF | TRBV20-1 | NA | NA | TRBJ1-4
TGTGCCAGCAGTGGCGGACCTGGGGGCTATGGCTACACCTTC | CASSGGPGGYGYTF | TRBV6-1 | NA | NA | TRBJ1-2
TGTGCCATCAGTGGGGCTAGCGGGGGAGAGACCCAGTACTTC | CAISGASGGETQYF | TRBV10-3 | TRBD2 | NA | TRBJ2-5
TGTGCCAGCAGCCTCCCATTCGAGGTCGGGTCAAACTATGGCTACACCTTC | CASSLPFEVGSNYGYTF | TRBV28 | NA | NA | TRBJ1-2
TGTGCCATCAGTGGAGGCCTCGGAACTGAAGCTTTCTTT | CAISGGLGTEAFF | TRBV10-3 | NA | once | TRBJ1-1
TGTGCCAGCTCACAAATGGGGGAGCAGTACTTC | CASSQMGEQYF | TRBV18 | NA | NA | TRBJ2-7
TGTGCCAGCAGTGCCTCATGGGGCGGCTACACCTTC | CASSASWGGYTF | TRBV6-1 | NA | few | TRBJ1-2
TGCGCCAGCAGCAAAGACAGAGGGGATCAGCCCCAGCATTTT | CASSKDRGDQPQHF | TRBV5-1 | NA | NA | TRBJ1-5